Each of the 32 T cell receptor beta chains below was sequenced from the same sample in a study of OX40 agonist ivuxolimab in advanced cancers. TCRdb keeps only in-frame clones here, not all; method: immunoSEQ multiplex PCR. The table lists tens of thousands of clones, roughly four fifths of them singletons. The sequenced sample was CD4+ or CD8+ T cells sorted from blood, obtained in a trial of the OX40 agonist ivuxolimab. Receptors originate from an adult with an advanced solid tumor such as melanoma, head and neck, liver or kidney cancer.

This clone was seen a handful of times. Other nucleotide sequences in the sample specify the same CDR3. This chain joins TRBV9 and TRBJ1-6; 11 positions agree with TRBD1. J lost 8 bases, V lost 3 bases, and 1 base had no gene match. CDR1 SGDLS and CDR2 YYNGEE come from the germline V gene. The CDR3 extends over 14 amino acids. The CDR3 protein is CASSAGQGDSPLHF. The CDR3 nucleotides read TGTGCCAGCAGCGCGGGACAGGGGGATTCACCCCTCCACTTT.

The chain carries TRBV28 and TRBJ2-1; the D call may be TRBD1 or TRBD2 (6 bases each). This CDR3 contains 18 residues. Trimming took 6 bases from V and 7 from J, leaving 28 bases between them. Germline CDR1 is MDHEN and CDR2 is SYDVKM. DNA of the CDR3: TGTGCCAGCAGCTCTTTGATGCCCGGGGGCGGGTTGTGGAATGAGCAGTTCTTC. Protein sequence: CASSSLMPGGGLWNEQFF. The whole variable domain, remainder taken from reference TRBV28 and TRBJ2-1, is DVKVTQSSRYLVKRTGEKVFLECVQDMDHENMFWYRQDPGLGLRLIYFSYDVKMKEKGDIPEGYSVSREKKERFSLILESASTNQTSMYLCASSSLMPGGGLWNEQFFGPGTRLTVL.

The chain is built from TRBV7-2 and TRBJ2-2; no clear D. CDR1 is SGHTA and CDR2 is FQGNSA in the germline V gene. Trimming cost V 5 bases and J 9 bases, with 10 bases left between them. This CDR3 has 12 residues. DNA of the CDR3: TGTGCCAGCAGCCCCAGGACCTGGGAGCTGTTTTTT. It codes for CASSPRTWELFF.

V usage is TRBV11-2 and J usage is TRBJ2-1, with 10 nucleotides matching TRBD1. The trim removed 5 bases at V and 4 bases at J, leaving 8 bases unmatched. The CDR3 has 16 amino acids. CDR1 and CDR2 (germline): SGHAT, FQNNGV. The CDR3 is CASSPMDRGVYNEQFF. The DNA of the CDR3 is TGTGCCAGCAGCCCGATGGACAGGGGGGTTTACAATGAGCAGTTCTTC.

This chain joins TRBV21-1 and TRBJ1-1; TRBD1 is the table's D call, not checked against the DNA. TRBV21-1 is a listed pseudogene. The CDR3 loop spans 15 amino acids. CDR3 in amino acids: CASSKDPGGAAEAFF. CDR3 nucleotides: TGTGCCAGCAGCAAAGATCCAGGGGGAGCGGCTGAAGCTTTCTTT.

The rearrangement links TRBV10-3 to TRBJ1-3, with D unresolved. Germline CDR1 and CDR2: ENHRY and SYGVKD. Trimming stripped 6 bases from V and 1 base from J, with 7 bases between. The CDR3 loop spans 13 amino acids. CDR3 DNA: TGTGCCATCAGGGAGACGTCTGGAAACACCATATATTTT. The encoded protein is CAIRETSGNTIYF.

The genes are TRBV28 and TRBJ1-5; D uncertain. Trimming removed 3 bases from V and 10 bases from J, with 10 bases in between. This CDR3 contains 12 residues. Germline CDR1 MDHEN, CDR2 SYDVKM. The CDR3 bases are TGTGCCAGCAGTTTGCGGTTTATCCCCCAGCATTTT. Translated: CASSLRFIPQHF.

The chain has TRBV2 and TRBJ2-7; 9 bases match TRBD1. Germline values: CDR1 SNHLY, CDR2 FYNNEI. This CDR3 is built from 12 residues. V dropped 4 bases and J dropped 6; count of bases not matched to a gene: 1. CDR3 loop: CASSGTGVEQYF. The CDR3, as DNA: TGTGCCAGCAGTGGGACAGGGGTCGAGCAGTACTTC. The complete variable domain, with remaining parts taken from reference TRBV2 and TRBJ2-7, reads EPEVTQTPSHQVTQMGQEVILRCVPISNHLYFYWYRQILGQKVEFLVSFYNNEISEKSEIFDDQFSVERPDGSNFTLKIRSTKLEDSAMYFCASSGTGVEQYFGPGTRLTVT.

Only one count was recorded for this clone. The CDR3 spells CASSPPPSNEKLFF. The CDR3 DNA follows: TGTGCCAGCAGCCCACCACCCTCTAATGAAAAACTGTTTTTT. The rearrangement links TRBV4-2 to TRBJ1-4; D not resolved. Germline CDR1 is LGHNA and CDR2 is YNFKEQ. V was shortened by 4 bases and J by 3 bases, with 9 bases between the two germline ends. This CDR3 has 14 amino acids.

The chain links TRBV2 to TRBJ2-1; TRBD2 might be the D (6 bases). Between the trimmed V and J ends, which lost 5 bases and 9 bases, there was a span of 11 bases. Germline-derived CDR1 and CDR2 are SNHLY and FYNNEI. This CDR3 region has 12 residues. The CDR3 spells CASSRMGGEQFF. CDR3 nucleotide sequence: TGTGCCAGCAGTCGAATGGGGGGTGAGCAGTTCTTC. Using reference TRBV2 and TRBJ2-1 for the parts outside the CDR3, the full variable domain is EPEVTQTPSHQVTQMGQEVILRCVPISNHLYFYWYRQILGQKVEFLVSFYNNEISEKSEIFDDQFSVERPDGSNFTLKIRSTKLEDSAMYFCASSRMGGEQFFGPGTRLTVL.

The chain couples TRBV19 to TRBJ2-7; D may match TRBD1 or TRBD2 (5 bases each). The CDR3 has 15 residues. CDR1 LNHDA and CDR2 SQIVND come from the germline V gene (reference sequence). V lost 3 bases and J lost 2, with 14 bases in between. In nucleotides, the CDR3 is TGTGCCAGTAGTATGGGGACGCACGCACCCTACGAGCAGTACTTC. It codes for CASSMGTHAPYEQYF. Complete variable domain (other parts from reference TRBV19 and TRBJ2-7): DGGITQSPKYLFRKEGQNVTLSCEQNLNHDAMYWYRQDPGQGLRLIYYSQIVNDFQKGDIAEGYSVSREKKESFPLTVTSAQKNPTAFYLCASSMGTHAPYEQYFGPGTRLTVT.

V gene TRBV19 combines with J gene TRBJ1-5, with 8 bases identical to TRBD1. This CDR3 comprises 16 residues. CDR1 LNHDA and CDR2 SQIVND come from the germline V gene (reference sequence). Trimming removed 6 bases from V and 1 base from J; junction bases left unmatched: 8. The CDR3 spells CASSLPDRASNQPQHF. In nucleotides, the CDR3 is TGTGCCAGTAGCCTCCCGGACAGGGCAAGCAATCAGCCCCAGCATTTT. The full variable domain, completed using reference TRBV19 and TRBJ1-5, is DGGITQSPKYLFRKEGQNVTLSCEQNLNHDAMYWYRQDPGQGLRLIYYSQIVNDFQKGDIAEGYSVSREKKESFPLTVTSAQKNPTAFYLCASSLPDRASNQPQHFGDGTRLSIL.

This clone was counted a single time. This chain joins TRBV28 and TRBJ2-1, with 7 bases that match TRBD1. Germline loops: CDR1 MDHEN, CDR2 SYDVKM. The CDR3 spans 16 residues. J gave up 6 bases and V 5 bases, and 13 bases lay outside the gene matches. CDR3: CASSPPTDRVLNEQFF. In DNA, the CDR3 is TGTGCCAGCAGTCCACCTACAGACAGGGTACTCAATGAGCAGTTCTTC.

This clone appeared a few times. The chain employs TRBV9 and TRBJ2-3; 10 bases agree with TRBD2. CDR1 and CDR2 from the germline V gene are SGDLS and YYNGEE. V gave up 0 bases and J gave up 2 bases; unmatched junction bases: 9. The CDR3 consists of 18 residues. CDR3 sequence: CASSVAVAGGRATDTQYF. The CDR3 nucleotides read TGTGCCAGCAGCGTAGCGGTAGCGGGAGGACGGGCCACAGATACGCAGTATTTT.

This chain uses TRBV2 with TRBJ2-5; 13 bases align to TRBD2. CDR1 SNHLY and CDR2 FYNNEI come from the germline V gene. The length of the CDR3 is 19 residues. Unmatched junction bases numbered 15, after V lost 7 bases and J lost 1 base. The CDR3, as DNA: TGTGCCAGCACCACTGGGCGACTAGCGGGGGGAGGGGTCCAAGAGACCCAGTACTTC. Protein product: CASTTGRLAGGGVQETQYF. The full variable domain, completed using reference TRBV2 and TRBJ2-5, is EPEVTQTPSHQVTQMGQEVILRCVPISNHLYFYWYRQILGQKVEFLVSFYNNEISEKSEIFDDQFSVERPDGSNFTLKIRSTKLEDSAMYFCASTTGRLAGGGVQETQYFGPGTRLLVL.

The chain recombines TRBV7-2 with TRBJ1-5; D ambiguous. V shed 1 base and J shed 5 bases, with 6 bases lying between them. The CDR3 is 13 amino acids. In germline, CDR1 is SGHTA, CDR2 FQGNSA. The CDR3 reads CASSLGHDQPQHF. For the CDR3, the DNA is TGTGCCAGCAGCTTAGGCCATGATCAGCCCCAGCATTTT.

The genes are TRBV7-2 and TRBJ2-7, with D perhaps matching TRBD2 (6 bases). The CDR3 extends over 13 amino acids. CDR1 SGHTA and CDR2 FQGNSA come from the germline V gene. Trimming cost V 11 bases and J 6 bases, with 20 bases left between them. The CDR3 spells CASAEGQWGEQYF. The CDR3 DNA follows: TGTGCCTCGGCGGAGGGCCAGTGGGGCGAGCAGTACTTC.

The CDR3 reads CASSTGQGGQPQHF. In DNA, the CDR3 is TGCGCCAGCAGCACGGGACAGGGTGGACAGCCCCAGCATTTT. The rearrangement uses TRBV5-1 and TRBJ1-5, with TRBD1 identical over 9 bases. J gave up 7 bases and V 4 bases, and 6 bases lay outside the gene matches. The length of the CDR3 is 14 residues. CDR1 and CDR2 (germline): SGHRS, YFSETQ.

The chain combines TRBV2 with TRBJ2-7; TRBD2 matches 11 bases. This CDR3 contains 16 residues. V shed 7 bases and J 3 bases; nucleotides not matched to a gene: 11. Looked up from germline, CDR1 is SNHLY and CDR2 is FYNNEI. The CDR3 is CASTRGLAAHRYEQYF. Written as DNA, the CDR3 is TGTGCCAGCACCCGGGGACTAGCGGCCCATCGCTACGAGCAGTACTTC.

V and J are TRBV14 and TRBJ2-5; D is perhaps TRBD1 (6 bases). The CDR3 runs 13 residues. Trimming took 1 base from V and 10 from J, leaving 13 bases between them. Germline CDR1 is SGHDN and CDR2 is FVKESK. The CDR3 protein is CASSQAFTGFQYF. The DNA of the CDR3 is TGTGCCAGCAGCCAAGCTTTCACAGGGTTCCAGTACTTC.

The genes are TRBV2 and TRBJ2-7, with unresolved D. This CDR3 is built from 11 residues. Germline lookup yields CDR1 SNHLY and CDR2 FYNNEI. V was cut by 4 bases and J by 4 bases, with 5 bases left in between. The CDR3 reads CASSGEYEQYF. CDR3 bases: TGTGCCAGCAGTGGAGAGTACGAGCAGTACTTC.

This clone was found once. This sequence joins TRBV4-2 and TRBJ1-6; D gene uncertain. The V gene's germline CDR1 is LGHNA and CDR2 YNFKEQ. The CDR3 covers 17 residues. V shed 1 base and J shed 4 bases, with 14 bases lying between them. CDR3 sequence (DNA): TGTGCCAGCAGCCAAGGAGGGAGGGTTAGGTATAATTCACCCCTCCACTTT. Translation: CASSQGGRVRYNSPLHF.

The rearrangement uses TRBV5-5 and TRBJ2-7; 9 bases fit TRBD1. J gave up 4 bases and V 4 bases, and 9 bases lay outside the gene matches. Germline V gene lookup returns CDR1 SGHKS and CDR2 YYEKEE (reference sequence). The CDR3 runs to 15 residues. The CDR3 protein is CASSLLRDRAYEQYF. DNA of the CDR3: TGTGCCAGCAGCCTGCTCCGGGACAGGGCGTACGAGCAGTACTTC.

The chain recombines TRBV6-5 with TRBJ1-5; D may be TRBD1 (6 bases). Trimming removed 7 bases from V and 7 bases from J, with 20 bases in between. The CDR3 is 15 residues long. In germline, CDR1 is MNHEY, CDR2 SVGAGI. CDR3: CASTFLGGFGQPQHF. The DNA of the CDR3 is TGTGCCAGCACTTTCTTAGGGGGGTTTGGGCAGCCCCAGCATTTT.

The J gene is TRBJ1-2, the V gene TRBV5-1, with 8 bases matching TRBD1. The CDR3 has 14 amino acids. Germline V gene lookup returns CDR1 SGHRS and CDR2 YFSETQ. Trimming took 4 bases from V and 3 from J; bases not matched to a gene: 5. DNA of the CDR3: TGCGCCAGCAGCGTATTGACAGGGGACTATGGCTACACCTTC. Encoded protein: CASSVLTGDYGYTF.

This chain links TRBV7-2 with TRBJ2-1, with D uncertain. Trimming removed 1 base from V and 4 bases from J, with 11 bases in between. Per the germline V gene, CDR1 is SGHTA and CDR2 is FQGNSA. The CDR3 is made up of 15 amino acids. In nucleotides, the CDR3 is TGTGCCAGCAGCTTAGTCGGAGTTACTTACAATGAGCAGTTCTTC. This translates into CASSLVGVTYNEQFF.

The chain uses TRBV11-2 and TRBJ1-1; 8 nucleotides agree with TRBD1. This CDR3 region has 18 residues. Germline CDR1 is SGHAT and CDR2 is FQNNGV. V trimming: 1 base; J trimming: 6 bases; junction bases outside the gene matches: 16. This CDR3 is CASSLVGGPRGRIAEAFF. The CDR3 bases are TGTGCCAGCAGCTTAGTCGGAGGACCCAGGGGGCGAATCGCTGAAGCTTTCTTT.

This sequence joins TRBV7-2 and TRBJ1-3, with TRBD1 as a possible D gene (6 bases). V was pared by 5 bases and J by 2 bases, with 10 bases between. There are 14 residues in the CDR3. The germline gives CDR1 SGHTA, CDR2 FQGNSA. For the CDR3, the DNA is TGTGCCAGCAGCCTAGGGGGTCCTGGAAACACCATATATTTT. Protein product: CASSLGGPGNTIYF.

V and J are TRBV7-6 and TRBJ1-2; maybe TRBD1 (5 bases). Germline CDR1 reads SGHVS; CDR2 reads FNYEAQ. V was trimmed by 1 base and J by 4 bases, leaving 7 bases between them. The CDR3 contains 13 residues. The CDR3 loop is CASSLGQTYGYTF. CDR3 sequence (DNA): TGTGCCAGCAGCTTAGGACAGACCTATGGCTACACCTTC.

The chain carries TRBV10-3 and TRBJ2-5; the D is unclear. The V gene lost 4 bases and the J gene lost 4 bases, with 10 bases spanning the gap. This CDR3 has 13 amino acids. The V gene's germline CDR1 is ENHRY and CDR2 SYGVKD. CDR3 bases: TGTGCCATCAGTGTGGACGAACTAGAGACCCAGTACTTC. Translating it yields CAISVDELETQYF.

The chain couples TRBV13 to TRBJ2-7; 11 nucleotides agree with TRBD2. The CDR3 is 16 residues long. With V trimmed by 5 bases and J by 0 bases, 6 bases remained unmatched. The V gene's germline CDR1 is PRHDT and CDR2 FYEKMQ (reference sequence). CDR3 residues: CASSAGTSGYSYEQYF. For the CDR3, the DNA is TGTGCCAGCAGCGCCGGGACTAGCGGATACTCCTACGAGCAGTACTTC.

The chain carries TRBV29-1 and TRBJ2-7, with D possibly TRBD1 on 7 matching bases. The V and J ends lost 7 bases and 5 bases respectively, with 21 bases between them. CDR1 is SQVTM and CDR2 is ANQGSEA in the germline V gene. The CDR3 extends over 14 amino acids. CDR3 nucleotides: TGCAGCGCAGGGGGAGGCCAGGGGTGGAACGAGCAGTACTTC. This encodes CSAGGGQGWNEQYF.